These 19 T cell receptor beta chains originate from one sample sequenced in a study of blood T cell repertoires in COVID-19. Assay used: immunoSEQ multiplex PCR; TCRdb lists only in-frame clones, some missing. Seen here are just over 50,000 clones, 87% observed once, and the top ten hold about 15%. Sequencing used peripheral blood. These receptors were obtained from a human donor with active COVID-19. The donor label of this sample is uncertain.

Here the CDR3 reads CASGRRGGRHTQYF. The CDR3 coding sequence is TGTGCCAGCGGGCGGCGGGGGGGCCGACATACGCAGTATTTT. The chain joins TRBV2 to TRBJ2-3; 9 nucleotides line up with TRBD2. CDR3 length equals 14 residues. V was pared by 8 bases and J by 7 bases, with 10 bases of the junction left unmatched. Looked up from germline, CDR1 is SNHLY and CDR2 is FYNNEI.

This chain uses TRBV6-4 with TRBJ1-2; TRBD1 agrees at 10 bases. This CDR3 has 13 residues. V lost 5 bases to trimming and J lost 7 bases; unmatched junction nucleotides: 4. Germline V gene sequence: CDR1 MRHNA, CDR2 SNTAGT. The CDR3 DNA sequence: TGTGCCAGCAGTCGGGACAGGGGAAGTGGCTACACCTTC. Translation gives CASSRDRGSGYTF.

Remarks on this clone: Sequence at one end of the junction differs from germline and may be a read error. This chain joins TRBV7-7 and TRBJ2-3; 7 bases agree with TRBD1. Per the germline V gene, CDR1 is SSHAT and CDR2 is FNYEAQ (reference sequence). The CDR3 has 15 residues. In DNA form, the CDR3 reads TGTGCTAGCAGCGTGACAGGGAGAGATACAGATACGCAGTATTTT. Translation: CASSVTGRDTDTQYF.

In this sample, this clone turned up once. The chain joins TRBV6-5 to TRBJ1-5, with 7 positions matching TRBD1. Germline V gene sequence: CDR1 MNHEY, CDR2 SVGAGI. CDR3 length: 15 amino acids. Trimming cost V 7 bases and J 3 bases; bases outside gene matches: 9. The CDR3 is CASKTGTDNNQPQHF. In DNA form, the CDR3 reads TGTGCCAGCAAAACCGGGACAGACAACAATCAGCCCCAGCATTTT.

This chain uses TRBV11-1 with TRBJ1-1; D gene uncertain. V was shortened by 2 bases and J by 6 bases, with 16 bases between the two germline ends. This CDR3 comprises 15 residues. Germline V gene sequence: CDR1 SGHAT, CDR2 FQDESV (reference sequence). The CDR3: CASSLSYNYGSEAFF. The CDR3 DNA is TGTGCCAGCAGCTTAAGTTACAATTATGGTTCTGAAGCTTTCTTT.

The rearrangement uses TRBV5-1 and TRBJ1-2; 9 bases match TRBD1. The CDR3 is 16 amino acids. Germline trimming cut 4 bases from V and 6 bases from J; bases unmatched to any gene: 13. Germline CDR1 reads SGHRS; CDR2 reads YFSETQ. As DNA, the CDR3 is TGCGCCAGCAGCACGGGACAGGGCCCCTGGTTGGATGGCTACACCTTC. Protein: CASSTGQGPWLDGYTF.

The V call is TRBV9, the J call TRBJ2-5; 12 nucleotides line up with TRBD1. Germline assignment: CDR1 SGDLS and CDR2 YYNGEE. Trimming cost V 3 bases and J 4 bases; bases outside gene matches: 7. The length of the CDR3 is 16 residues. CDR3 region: CASSEEGQGAPETQYF. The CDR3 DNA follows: TGTGCCAGCAGCGAGGAGGGACAGGGGGCCCCAGAGACCCAGTACTTC.

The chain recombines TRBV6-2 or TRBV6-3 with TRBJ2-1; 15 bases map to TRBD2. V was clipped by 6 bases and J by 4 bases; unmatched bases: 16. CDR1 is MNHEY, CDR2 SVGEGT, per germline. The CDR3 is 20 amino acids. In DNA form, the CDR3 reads TGTGCCAGCAGCTTACGTTGGACTAGCGGGGGGGCCACGGTGTACAATGAGCAGTTCTTC. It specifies CASSLRWTSGGATVYNEQFF.

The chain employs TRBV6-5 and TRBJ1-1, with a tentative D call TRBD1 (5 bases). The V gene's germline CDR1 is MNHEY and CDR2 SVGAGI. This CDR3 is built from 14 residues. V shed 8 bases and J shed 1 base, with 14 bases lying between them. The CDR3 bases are TGTGCCAGCTACCGAACGGGGGGGAACACTGAAGCTTTCTTT. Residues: CASYRTGGNTEAFF.

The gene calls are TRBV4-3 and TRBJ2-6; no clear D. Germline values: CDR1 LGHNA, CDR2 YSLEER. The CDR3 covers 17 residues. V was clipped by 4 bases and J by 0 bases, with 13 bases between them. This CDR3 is CASSRVSTASGANVLTF. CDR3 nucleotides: TGCGCCAGCAGCCGAGTATCAACAGCCTCTGGGGCCAACGTCCTGACTTTC.

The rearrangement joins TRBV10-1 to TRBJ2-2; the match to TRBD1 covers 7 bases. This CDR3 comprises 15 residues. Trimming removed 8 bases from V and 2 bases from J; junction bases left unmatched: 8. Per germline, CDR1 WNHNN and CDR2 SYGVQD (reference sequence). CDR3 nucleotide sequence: TGCGCCAGCCAAAGACAGGGCCCAAACACCGGGGAGCTGTTTTTT. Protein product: CASQRQGPNTGELFF.

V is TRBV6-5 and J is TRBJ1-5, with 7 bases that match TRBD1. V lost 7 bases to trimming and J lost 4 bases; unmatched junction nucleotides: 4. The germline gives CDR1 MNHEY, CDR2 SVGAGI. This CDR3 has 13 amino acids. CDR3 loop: CASISTGNQPQHF. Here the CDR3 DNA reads TGTGCCAGCATTTCGACAGGGAATCAGCCCCAGCATTTT.

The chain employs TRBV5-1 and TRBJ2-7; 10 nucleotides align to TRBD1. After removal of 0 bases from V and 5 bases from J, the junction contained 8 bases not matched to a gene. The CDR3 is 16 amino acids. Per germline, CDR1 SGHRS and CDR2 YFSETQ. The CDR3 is CASSLAIGQGENEQYF. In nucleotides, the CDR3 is TGCGCCAGCAGCTTGGCCATAGGACAGGGGGAAAACGAGCAGTACTTC.

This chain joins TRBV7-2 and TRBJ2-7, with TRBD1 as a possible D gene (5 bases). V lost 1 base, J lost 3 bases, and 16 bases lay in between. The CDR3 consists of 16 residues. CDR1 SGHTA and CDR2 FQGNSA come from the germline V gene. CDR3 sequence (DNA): TGTGCCAGCAGCTTAGTAGGACACGGTAGGAACTACGAGCAGTACTTC. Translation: CASSLVGHGRNYEQYF.

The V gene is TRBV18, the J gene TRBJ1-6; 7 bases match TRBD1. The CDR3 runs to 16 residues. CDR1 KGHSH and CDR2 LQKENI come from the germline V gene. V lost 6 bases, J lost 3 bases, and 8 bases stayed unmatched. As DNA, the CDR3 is TGTGCCAGCTCGCGGACAGGAGAATACTATAATTCACCCCTCCACTTT. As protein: CASSRTGEYYNSPLHF.

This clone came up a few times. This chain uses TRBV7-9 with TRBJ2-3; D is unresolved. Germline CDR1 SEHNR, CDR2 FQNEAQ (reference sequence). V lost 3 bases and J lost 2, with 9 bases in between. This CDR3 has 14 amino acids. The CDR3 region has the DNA TGTGCCAGCAGCTTTCTTACCTACACAGATACGCAGTATTTT. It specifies CASSFLTYTDTQYF.

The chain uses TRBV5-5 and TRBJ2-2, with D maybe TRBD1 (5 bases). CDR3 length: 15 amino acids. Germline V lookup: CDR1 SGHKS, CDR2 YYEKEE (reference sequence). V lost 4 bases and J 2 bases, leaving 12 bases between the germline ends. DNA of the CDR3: TGTGCCAGCAGCCGTAGGACAACTAACACCGGGGAGCTGTTTTTT. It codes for CASSRRTTNTGELFF.

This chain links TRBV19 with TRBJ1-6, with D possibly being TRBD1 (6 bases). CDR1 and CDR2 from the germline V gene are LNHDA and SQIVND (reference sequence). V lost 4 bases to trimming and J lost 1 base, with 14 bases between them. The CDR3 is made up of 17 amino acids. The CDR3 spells CASSTRRGSSYNSPLHF. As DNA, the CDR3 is TGTGCCAGTAGTACCCGCAGGGGTTCGTCCTATAATTCACCCCTCCACTTT.

In nucleotides, the CDR3 is TGTGCCACCAGCAGAGTTCTACTAGCGGGGGAAGAGACCCAGTACTTC. This translates into CATSRVLLAGEETQYF. The gene calls are TRBV15 and TRBJ2-5; 11 bases are shared with TRBD2. This CDR3 comprises 16 residues. V dropped 1 base and J dropped 3; count of bases not matched to a gene: 4. The germline gives CDR1 LNHNV, CDR2 YYDKDF (reference sequence).